Detailed here is one T cell receptor (beta chain). Germline V gives CDR1 MDHEN, CDR2 SYDVKM. The CDR3 is made up of 15 amino acids. The ends were cut back, 3 bases at V and 4 bases at J, with 15 bases in the middle. Methods used by the authors: Cell counts per sample came from amplifying reference gene primers. TCRdb's copy holds only in-frame clones and misses some; the assay was immunoSEQ multiplex PCR. V and J calls and clone size follow that table, whereas D and trimming were derived from the DNA. The profile shows about 300,000 clones, approximately 88% of them singletons. Seattle patients were enrolled while actively infected and followed longitudinally. The data belong to a study of blood T cell repertoires in COVID-19. Study context: The United States, Italy and Spain were the sources of the acute and convalescent COVID-19 samples. Sample material is recorded as cDNA or gDNA derived from T cells, B-cell-depleted T cells, or PBMCs.

This chain uses TRBV28 with TRBJ1-1, with a possible D match to TRBD1 (5 bases). The receptor's source is a woman in her 30s with COVID-19, enrolled during active disease. Material: peripheral blood. CDR3 loop: CASSFLRQGGTEAFF. CDR3 sequence (DNA): TGTGCCAGCAGTTTTTTGAGGCAGGGCGGCACTGAAGCTTTCTTT.